This entry lists 6 T cell receptor beta chains sequenced from one sample in a study of technical replicates of blood from several donors. The repertoire was sequenced with immunoSEQ multiplex PCR; TCRdb's copy has only in-frame clones and lacks some. The sample has roughly 100,000 clones; 90% to 97% are singletons. The specimen was T cells isolated from PBMCs. Receptor source: a human donor in good health.

The J gene is TRBJ2-6, the V gene TRBV5-1, with TRBD2 matching over 9 bases. The germline CDR1 and CDR2 sequences are SGHRS and YFSETQ. Trimming cost V 4 bases and J 3 bases; bases outside gene matches: 17. The CDR3 extends over 20 amino acids. The CDR3 sequence: CASSQPHGGGAVFGANVLTF. Here the CDR3 DNA reads TGCGCCAGCAGCCAACCGCATGGCGGGGGGGCTGTGTTTGGGGCCAACGTCCTGACTTTC.

This rearrangement joins TRBV6-5 to TRBJ2-1, with TRBD1 as a possible D gene (5 bases). V was trimmed by 0 bases and J by 2 bases, leaving 8 bases between them. This CDR3 contains 15 residues. CDR1 and CDR2 from the germline V gene are MNHEY and SVGAGI. CDR3: CASSYSPGTYNEQFF. For the CDR3, the DNA is TGTGCCAGCAGTTACTCTCCAGGGACCTACAATGAGCAGTTCTTC.

The gene calls are TRBV11-2 and TRBJ2-1; TRBD2 aligns across 12 bases. With 4 bases clipped from V and 10 bases from J, the junction kept 8 bases outside the gene matches. This CDR3 spans 15 amino acids. Germline lookup yields CDR1 SGHAT and CDR2 FQNNGV. The CDR3 sequence is CASSSQTSGRLEQFF. The DNA of the CDR3 is TGTGCCAGCAGCTCCCAGACTAGCGGGAGATTAGAGCAGTTCTTC.

The chain uses TRBV2 and TRBJ2-5; 12 bases align to TRBD2. The J segment lost 5 bases and the V segment lost 9 bases, leaving 10 bases of the junction unmatched. Germline V gives CDR1 SNHLY, CDR2 FYNNEI. This CDR3 is 15 amino acids long. The CDR3 spells CASLAGGLGLETQYF. As DNA, the CDR3 is TGTGCCAGTCTAGCGGGGGGGCTGGGCTTGGAGACCCAGTACTTC.

The J gene is TRBJ2-7, the V gene TRBV6-1, with D maybe TRBD2 (6 bases). Trimming removed 2 bases at V and 2 bases at J, with 13 bases between. This CDR3 region has 15 residues. Looked up from germline, CDR1 is MNHNS and CDR2 is SASEGT. The CDR3 sequence is CASSERAGWTYEQYF. As DNA, the CDR3 is TGTGCCAGCAGTGAACGAGCGGGTTGGACCTACGAGCAGTACTTC.

The chain links TRBV28 to TRBJ2-1, with D possibly being TRBD2 (6 bases). Germline CDR1 is MDHEN and CDR2 is SYDVKM. V was pared by 6 bases and J by 0 bases, with 12 bases between. This CDR3 spans 15 amino acids. The CDR3 DNA sequence: TGTGCCAGCAGGACTAGAGGTTACTCCTACAATGAGCAGTTCTTC. Residues: CASRTRGYSYNEQFF.